This T cell receptor beta chain was sequenced in a study of long-term antiretroviral therapy in people with HIV. Researchers report immunoSEQ v3.0 was run at survey level. TCRdb's table, derived via immunoSEQ multiplex PCR, lists solely in-frame clones and lacks some. Of 25,000 to 30,000 clones in the sample, about 85% are singletons; the top ten hold roughly 9%. Germline V gene sequence: CDR1 MNHEY, CDR2 SMNVEV (reference sequence). CDR3 length: 17 residues. J lost 5 bases, V lost 6 bases, and 13 bases had no gene match. The specimen was unsorted PBMCs, collected less than 5 years after starting antiretroviral therapy. The receptor was derived from a man aged 40-49 years with HIV. V is TRBV27 and J is TRBJ1-2, with 12 bases fitting TRBD1. The CDR3 here is CASSGTGGSIPYYGYTF. The CDR3 nucleotides read TGTGCCAGCAGCGGGACAGGGGGCTCCATTCCCTATTATGGCTACACCTTC.